Given below is one T cell receptor (beta chain) in context. What it recognizes is unknown. This specimen comes from a study of early T cells in non-severe SARS-CoV-2 infection. Across the study: Bulk RNA isolated from unsorted whole blood underwent sequencing; chains were not paired.

Study findings and constraints: Clonotype matching in VDJdb favored anti-spike CD8 responses and did not capture private and CD4 specificities.

Molecules of cDNA were individually given unique molecular identifiers that were attached to them. TCRdb independently ran MiXCR on the 5' RACE reads; one entry per CDR3 protein. The sample carries fewer than 85,000 distinct CDR3 sequences, around 11% recorded once. CDR1 and CDR2 from the germline V gene are MNHEY and SVGAGI. With 6 bases removed from V and 4 bases from J, the gap between germline ends came to 12 bases. There are 14 residues in the CDR3. Here the sequenced sample was whole blood, taken at baseline. The receptor's source is an adult who was a healthcare worker with PCR-confirmed SARS-CoV-2 infection or an uninfected control (not recorded which). This chain links TRBV6-5 with TRBJ2-2; tentatively, D is TRBD1 (6 bases). The CDR3 is CASSRTQGTGELFF. CDR3 bases: TGTGCCAGCAGCCGTACACAGGGCACCGGGGAGCTGTTTTTT.